These T cell receptor beta chains were read from a single sample in a study of cytomegalovirus exposure and HLA in healthy donors. The assay was immunoSEQ multiplex PCR, and TCRdb's table has in-frame clones only and misses some. The data show approximately 110,000 clones, approximately 15% seen once. The source material was PBMCs. These receptors were taken from a woman younger than 30 in good health and CMV-seronegative. Both conserved end residues are part of each CDR3. D genes are given only for firm matches. Clone size appears in some rows only: once, few, many, or a class for an expanded clone.

clone_size	v_call	d_call	j_call	cdr3_nt	cdr3_aa
few	TRBV6-1	.	TRBJ2-1	TGTGCCAGCAGTGATTATTGGTTAGCGCAGTTCTTC	CASSDYWLAQFF
few	TRBV6-1	TRBD1	TRBJ2-5	TGTGCCAGCAGCGGGACAGGGAAAGAGACCCAGTACTTC	CASSGTGKETQYF
many	TRBV6-4	.	TRBJ2-2	TGTGCCAGCAGTGACTCCGGGGAGAACACCGGGGAGCTGTTTTTT	CASSDSGENTGELFF
few	TRBV19	.	TRBJ1-2	TGTGCCAGTAGTATCCCCTCGGGGAAGAGGAATGGCTACACCTTC	CASSIPSGKRNGYTF
.	TRBV6-5	TRBD2	TRBJ2-3	TGTGCCAGCAGTTTGCTAGCGGGAGCTACAGATACGCAGTATTTT	CASSLLAGATDTQYF
.	TRBV28	.	TRBJ2-2	TGTGCCAGCAGCTTACGAGCTTCCGGGGACACCGGGGAGCTGTTTTTT	CASSLRASGDTGELFF
few	TRBV11-1	.	TRBJ1-5	TGTGCCAGCAGCCCTAGTGCGGGGAAGAATCAGCCCCAGCATTTT	CASSPSAGKNQPQHF
few	TRBV18	.	TRBJ1-2	TGTGCCAGCTCACCACCGGAGGGACTGGGATATGGCTACACCTTC	CASSPPEGLGYGYTF
few	TRBV5-1	.	TRBJ2-2	TGCGCCAGCAGCTTGGACAGGGTCACCGGGGAGCTGTTTTTT	CASSLDRVTGELFF
.	TRBV5-1	TRBD1	TRBJ1-1	TGCGCCAGCAGCTCTTACCCTCGACAGGGTAGAGTCACTGAAGCTTTCTTT	CASSSYPRQGRVTEAFF
few	TRBV27	TRBD2	TRBJ2-5	TGTGCCAGCAGTCTCCTAGCTAGCGGGAGGCAAGAGACCCAGTACTTC	CASSLLASGRQETQYF
.	TRBV27	TRBD1	TRBJ1-2	TGTGCCAGCAGAAGGACAGGCCCTAGCTATGGCTACACCTTC	CASRRTGPSYGYTF
.	TRBV29-1	.	TRBJ2-7	TGCAGCGCCCTGGGGGGAGTACGCTACGAGCAGTACTTC	CSALGGVRYEQYF
few	TRBV29-1	.	TRBJ2-5	TGCAGCGTTGAAGCGGGGGACCGGCGGGCCCAGTACTTC	CSVEAGDRRAQYF
.	TRBV19	TRBD1	TRBJ2-7	TGTGCCAGTCAGCCGGGACAGGGATACGAGCAGTACTTC	CASQPGQGYEQYF
few	TRBV19	TRBD1	TRBJ1-1	TGTGCCAGTAGTACTACAGGGGGGACTGAAGCTTTCTTT	CASSTTGGTEAFF
.	TRBV11-2	.	TRBJ2-1	TGTGCCAGCAGCTTAGATGGCTATGAGCAGTTCTTC	CASSLDGYEQFF
.	TRBV28	TRBD1	TRBJ1-1	TGTGCCAGCAGTTTATATTTACAGGGGGTAACTGAAGCTTTCTTT	CASSLYLQGVTEAFF
.	TRBV11-1	.	TRBJ2-4	TGTGCCAGCAGCTTACAGGGGGGCAGAGACATTCAGTACTTC	CASSLQGGRDIQYF
.	TRBV2	.	TRBJ1-1	TGTGCCAGCAGCTACACCGGGGTATTGAACACTGAAGCTTTCTTT	CASSYTGVLNTEAFF
few	TRBV4-3	TRBD2	TRBJ2-2	TGCGCCAGCAGCCAAGATGCGGCGGGGGGGGTCACCGGGGAGCTGTTTTTT	CASSQDAAGGVTGELFF
few	TRBV5-6	.	TRBJ2-3	TGTGCCAGCAGCTTGCTAGAGAGCACAGATACGCAGTATTTT	CASSLLESTDTQYF
.	TRBV6-1	.	TRBJ1-4	TGTGCCAGCAGTGATAGGGGCACCGCAACTAATGAAAAACTGTTTTTT	CASSDRGTATNEKLFF
.	TRBV9	.	TRBJ2-3	TGTGCCAGCAGCGTAGTCGGGGTAAGCACAGATACGCAGTATTTT	CASSVVGVSTDTQYF
few	TRBV5-8	.	TRBJ2-1	TGTGCCAGCAGCTTGTTTACCGGGAGTTCCTACAATGAGCAGTTCTTC	CASSLFTGSSYNEQFF
few	TRBV5-1	TRBD2	TRBJ2-3	TGCGCCAGCAGCTCGATCGCGGGAGCCGCAGATACGCAGTATTTT	CASSSIAGAADTQYF
.	TRBV5-1	.	TRBJ2-3	TGCGCCAGCAGCTCCGGGACTGAAGATACGCAGTATTTT	CASSSGTEDTQYF
few	TRBV7-2	.	TRBJ2-5	TGTGCCAGCAGCTTCATCAGCGCCCTCCCTCAAGAGACCCAGTACTTC	CASSFISALPQETQYF
few	TRBV7-3	.	TRBJ2-7	TGTGCCAGCAGTCACCAGGTGGCAGGCGAGCAGTACTTC	CASSHQVAGEQYF
few	TRBV2	TRBD2	TRBJ2-3	TGTGCCAGCACGGCTCCAGCGGGGAGAGACACAGATACGCAGTATTTT	CASTAPAGRDTDTQYF
.	TRBV29-1	.	TRBJ1-3	TGCAGCGTTTCTACCCCCTACTCTGGAAACACCATATATTTT	CSVSTPYSGNTIYF
few	TRBV7-8	TRBD2	TRBJ2-1	TGTGCCAGCAGCCAACGTGACGGGACTAGCGGGGGCCTATCCTACAATGAGCAGTTCTTC	CASSQRDGTSGGLSYNEQFF
.	TRBV18	.	TRBJ2-2	TGTGCCAGCTCACCACGAGTGGGCAGGGGCCCCAACACCGGGGAGCTGTTTTTT	CASSPRVGRGPNTGELFF
few	TRBV29-1	TRBD1	TRBJ1-1	TGCAGCGTGAGACAGGGGGGGAACACTGAAGCTTTCTTT	CSVRQGGNTEAFF
.	TRBV30	TRBD1	TRBJ1-4	TGTGCCTGGAGTAGACAGGGGGCTGAAAAACTGTTTTTT	CAWSRQGAEKLFF
few	TRBV11-2	.	TRBJ1-1	TGTGCCAGCAGCTTCTCCCCTAGGATCTCGGAGGCTGAAGCTTTCTTT	CASSFSPRISEAEAFF
.	TRBV6-5	.	TRBJ1-5	TGTGCCAGCAGTTACTCGGGGCATAGCAATCAGCCCCAGCATTTT	CASSYSGHSNQPQHF
.	TRBV7-2	.	TRBJ2-7	TGTGCCAGCAGCTTATTGTTCCGCGAAAACTCCTACGAGCAGTACTTC	CASSLLFRENSYEQYF
few	TRBV30	TRBD2	TRBJ2-6	TGTGCCTGGAACCTACTAGCGGGATCGTCTGGGGCCAACGTCCTGACTTTC	CAWNLLAGSSGANVLTF
.	TRBV30	.	TRBJ1-2	TGTGCCTGGATGCGGGGACCCCAGTTCTCCAACTATGGCTACACCTTC	CAWMRGPQFSNYGYTF
.	TRBV7-9	.	TRBJ1-1	TGTGCCAGCAGCTTAAAAGGGGCGAACACTGAAGCTTTCTTT	CASSLKGANTEAFF
.	TRBV28	.	TRBJ2-1	TGTGCCAGCAGCCTGACTAACAATGAGCAGTTCTTC	CASSLTNNEQFF
few	TRBV7-9	.	TRBJ1-6	TGTGCCAGCAGCCTCGAGACAGCCAATAATTCACCCCTCCACTTT	CASSLETANNSPLHF
.	TRBV4-2	.	TRBJ2-7	TGTGCCAGCAGCCCCTCCGACAGCCCCTCTACCGAGCAGTACTTC	CASSPSDSPSTEQYF
.	TRBV28	TRBD1	TRBJ1-1	TGTGCCAGCAGTTCCCTTAGGACAGGGTCCATGAACACTGAAGCTTTCTTT	CASSSLRTGSMNTEAFF